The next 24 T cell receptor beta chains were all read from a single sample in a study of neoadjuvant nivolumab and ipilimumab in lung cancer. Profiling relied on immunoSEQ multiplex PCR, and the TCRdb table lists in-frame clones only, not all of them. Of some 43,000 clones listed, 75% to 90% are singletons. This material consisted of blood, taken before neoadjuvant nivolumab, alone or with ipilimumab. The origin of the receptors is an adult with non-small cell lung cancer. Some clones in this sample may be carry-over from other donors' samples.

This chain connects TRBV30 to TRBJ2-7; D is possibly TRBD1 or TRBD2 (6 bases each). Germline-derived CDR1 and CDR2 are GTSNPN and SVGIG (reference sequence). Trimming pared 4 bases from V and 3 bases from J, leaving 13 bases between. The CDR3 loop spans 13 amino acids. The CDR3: CAWTLQGGYEQYF. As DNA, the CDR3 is TGTGCCTGGACTTTACAGGGAGGCTACGAGCAGTACTTC. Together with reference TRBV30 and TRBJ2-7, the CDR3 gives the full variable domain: SQTIHQWPATLVQPVGSPLSLECTVEGTSNPNLYWYRQAAGRGLQLLFYSVGIGQISSEVPQNLSASRPQDRQFILSSKKLLLSDSGFYLCAWTLQGGYEQYFGPGTRLTVT.

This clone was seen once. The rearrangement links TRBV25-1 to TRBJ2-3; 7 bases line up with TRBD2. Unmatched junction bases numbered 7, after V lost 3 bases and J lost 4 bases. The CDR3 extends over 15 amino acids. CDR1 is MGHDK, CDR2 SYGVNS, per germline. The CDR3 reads CASSDGGGRADTQYF. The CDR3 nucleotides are TGTGCCAGCAGTGATGGGGGAGGGCGGGCAGATACGCAGTATTTT.

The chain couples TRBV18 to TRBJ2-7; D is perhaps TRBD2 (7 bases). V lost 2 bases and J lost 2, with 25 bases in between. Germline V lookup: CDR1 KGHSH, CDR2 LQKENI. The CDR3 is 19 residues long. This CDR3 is CASSPSGTMTSFSPYEQYF. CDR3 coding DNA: TGTGCCAGCTCACCATCCGGGACAATGACTAGCTTCTCCCCCTACGAGCAGTACTTC.

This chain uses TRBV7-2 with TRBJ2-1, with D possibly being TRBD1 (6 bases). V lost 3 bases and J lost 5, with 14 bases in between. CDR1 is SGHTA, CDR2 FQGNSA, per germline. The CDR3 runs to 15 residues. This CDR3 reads CASSFQGFLDNEQFF. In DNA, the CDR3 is TGTGCCAGCAGCTTTCAGGGGTTTCTAGACAATGAGCAGTTCTTC.

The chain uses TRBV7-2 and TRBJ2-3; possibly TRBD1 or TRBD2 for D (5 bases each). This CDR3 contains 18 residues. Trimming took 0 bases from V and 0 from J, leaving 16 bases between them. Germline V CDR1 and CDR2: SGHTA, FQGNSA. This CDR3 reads CASSLAAPWGGSTDTQYF. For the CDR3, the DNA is TGTGCCAGCAGCTTAGCGGCCCCCTGGGGCGGGAGCACAGATACGCAGTATTTT.

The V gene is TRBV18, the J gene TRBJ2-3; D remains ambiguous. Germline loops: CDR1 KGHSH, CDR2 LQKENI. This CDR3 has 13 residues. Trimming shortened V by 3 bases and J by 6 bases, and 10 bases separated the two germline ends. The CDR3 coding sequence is TGTGCCAGCTCACCCCCCAATGGGGATACGCAGTATTTT. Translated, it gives CASSPPNGDTQYF.

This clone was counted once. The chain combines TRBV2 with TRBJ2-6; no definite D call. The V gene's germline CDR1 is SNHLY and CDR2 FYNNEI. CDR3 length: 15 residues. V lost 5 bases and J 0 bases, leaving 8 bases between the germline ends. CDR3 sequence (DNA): TGTGCCAGCAGTCTCCTCACCTCTGGGGCCAACGTCCTGACTTTC. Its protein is CASSLLTSGANVLTF.

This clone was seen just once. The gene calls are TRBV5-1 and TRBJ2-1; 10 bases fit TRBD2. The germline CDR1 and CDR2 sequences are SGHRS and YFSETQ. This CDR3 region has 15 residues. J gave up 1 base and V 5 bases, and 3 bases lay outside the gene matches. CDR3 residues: CASSKLAGSYNEQFF. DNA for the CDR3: TGCGCCAGCAGTAAACTAGCGGGGTCCTACAATGAGCAGTTCTTC.

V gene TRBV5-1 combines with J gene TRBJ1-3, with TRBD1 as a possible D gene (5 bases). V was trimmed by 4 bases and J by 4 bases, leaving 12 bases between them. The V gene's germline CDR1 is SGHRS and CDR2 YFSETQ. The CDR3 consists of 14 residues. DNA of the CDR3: TGCGCCAGCAGCGGAGGGACTATGGGAAACACCATATATTTT. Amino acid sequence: CASSGGTMGNTIYF.

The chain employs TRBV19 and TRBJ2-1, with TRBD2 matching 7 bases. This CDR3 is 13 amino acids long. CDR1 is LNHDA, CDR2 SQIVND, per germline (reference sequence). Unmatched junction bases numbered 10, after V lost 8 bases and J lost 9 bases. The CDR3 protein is CASQPAGWGEQFF. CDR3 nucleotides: TGTGCCAGTCAGCCAGCGGGATGGGGTGAGCAGTTCTTC.

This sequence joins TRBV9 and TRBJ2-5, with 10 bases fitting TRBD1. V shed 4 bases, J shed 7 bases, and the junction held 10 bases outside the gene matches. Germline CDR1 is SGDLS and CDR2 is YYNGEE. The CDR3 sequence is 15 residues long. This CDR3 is CASSPGTGAAGTQYF. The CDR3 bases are TGTGCCAGCAGCCCCGGGACAGGGGCCGCGGGGACCCAGTACTTC.

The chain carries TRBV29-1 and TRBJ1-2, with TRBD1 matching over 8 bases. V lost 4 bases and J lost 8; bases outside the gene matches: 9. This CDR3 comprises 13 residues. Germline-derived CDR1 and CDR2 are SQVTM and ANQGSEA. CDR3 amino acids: CSVVAGGEWGYTF. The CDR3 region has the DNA TGCAGCGTTGTAGCAGGGGGCGAATGGGGCTACACCTTC.

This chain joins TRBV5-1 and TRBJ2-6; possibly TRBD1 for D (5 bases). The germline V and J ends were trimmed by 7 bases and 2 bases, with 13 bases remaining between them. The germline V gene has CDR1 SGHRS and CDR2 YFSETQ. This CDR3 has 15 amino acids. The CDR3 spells CASGLRVTGANVLTF. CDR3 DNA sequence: TGCGCCAGCGGGCTCAGGGTGACTGGGGCCAACGTCCTGACTTTC. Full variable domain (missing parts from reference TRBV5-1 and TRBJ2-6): KAGVTQTPRYLIKTRGQQVTLSCSPISGHRSVSWYQQTPGQGLQFLFEYFSETQRNKGNFPGRFSGRQFSNSRSEMNVSTLELGDSALYLCASGLRVTGANVLTFGAGSRLTVL.

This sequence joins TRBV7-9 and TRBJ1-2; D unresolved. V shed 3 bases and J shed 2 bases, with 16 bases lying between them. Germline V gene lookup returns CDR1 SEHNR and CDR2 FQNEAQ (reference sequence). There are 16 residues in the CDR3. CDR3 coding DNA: TGTGCCAGCAGCTTCCCCCTCGTTGAGGGAAACTATGGCTACACCTTC. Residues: CASSFPLVEGNYGYTF.

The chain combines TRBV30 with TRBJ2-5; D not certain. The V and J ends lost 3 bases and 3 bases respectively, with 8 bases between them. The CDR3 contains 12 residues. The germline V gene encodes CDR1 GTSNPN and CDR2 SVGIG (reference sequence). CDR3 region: CAWSPPEETQYF. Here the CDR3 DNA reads TGTGCCTGGAGCCCCCCAGAAGAGACCCAGTACTTC.

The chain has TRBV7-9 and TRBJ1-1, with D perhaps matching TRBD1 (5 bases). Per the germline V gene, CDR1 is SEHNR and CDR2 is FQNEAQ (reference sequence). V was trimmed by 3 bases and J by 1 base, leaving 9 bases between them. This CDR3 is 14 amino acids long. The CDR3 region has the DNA TGTGCCAGCAGCTTCGGGGGTACGAACACTGAAGCTTTCTTT. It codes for CASSFGGTNTEAFF.

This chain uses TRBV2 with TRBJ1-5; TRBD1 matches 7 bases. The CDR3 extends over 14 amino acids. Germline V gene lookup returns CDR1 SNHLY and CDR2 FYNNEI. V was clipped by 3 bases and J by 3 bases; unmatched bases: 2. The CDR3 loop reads CASSETGPNQPQHF. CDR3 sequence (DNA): TGTGCCAGCAGTGAGACAGGGCCCAATCAGCCCCAGCATTTT. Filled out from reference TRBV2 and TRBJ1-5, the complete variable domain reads EPEVTQTPSHQVTQMGQEVILRCVPISNHLYFYWYRQILGQKVEFLVSFYNNEISEKSEIFDDQFSVERPDGSNFTLKIRSTKLEDSAMYFCASSETGPNQPQHFGDGTRLSIL.

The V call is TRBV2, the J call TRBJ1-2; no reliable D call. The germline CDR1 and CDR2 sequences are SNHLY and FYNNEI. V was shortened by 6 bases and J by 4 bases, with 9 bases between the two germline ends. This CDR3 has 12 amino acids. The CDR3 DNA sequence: TGTGCCAGCAGCGGGGAGGGCTATGGCTACACCTTC. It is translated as CASSGEGYGYTF.

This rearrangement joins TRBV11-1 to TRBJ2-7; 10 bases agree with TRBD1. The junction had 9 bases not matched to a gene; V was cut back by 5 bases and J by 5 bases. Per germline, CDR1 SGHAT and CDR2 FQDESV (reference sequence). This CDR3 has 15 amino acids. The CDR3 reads CASSRGAGTGDEQYF. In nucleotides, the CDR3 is TGTGCCAGCAGCCGGGGAGCCGGGACAGGGGACGAGCAGTACTTC.

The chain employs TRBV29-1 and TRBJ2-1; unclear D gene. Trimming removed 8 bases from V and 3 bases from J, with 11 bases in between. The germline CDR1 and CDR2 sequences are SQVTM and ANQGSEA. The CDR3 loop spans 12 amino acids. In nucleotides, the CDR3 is TGCAGCCTTGGGCGGAGCTACAATGAGCAGTTCTTC. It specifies CSLGRSYNEQFF.

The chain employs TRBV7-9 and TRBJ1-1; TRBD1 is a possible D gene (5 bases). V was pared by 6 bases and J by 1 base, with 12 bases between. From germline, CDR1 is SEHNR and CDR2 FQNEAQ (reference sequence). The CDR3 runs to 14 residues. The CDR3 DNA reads TGTGCCAGCAGTATGGGACTCACGAACACTGAAGCTTTCTTT. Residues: CASSMGLTNTEAFF.

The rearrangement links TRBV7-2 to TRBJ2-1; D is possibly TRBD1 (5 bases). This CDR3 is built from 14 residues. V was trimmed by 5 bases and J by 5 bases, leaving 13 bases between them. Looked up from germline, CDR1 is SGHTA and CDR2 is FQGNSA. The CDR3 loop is CASSRGVGDNEQFF. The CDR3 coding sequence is TGTGCCAGCAGCCGAGGAGTAGGGGACAATGAGCAGTTCTTC.

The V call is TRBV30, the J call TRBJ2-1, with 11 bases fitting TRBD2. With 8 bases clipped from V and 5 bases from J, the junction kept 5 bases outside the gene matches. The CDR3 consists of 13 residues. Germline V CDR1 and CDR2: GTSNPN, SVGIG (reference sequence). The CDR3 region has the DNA TGTGCCCGGGAGACTAGCGGGAACAATGAGCAGTTCTTC. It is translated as CARETSGNNEQFF.

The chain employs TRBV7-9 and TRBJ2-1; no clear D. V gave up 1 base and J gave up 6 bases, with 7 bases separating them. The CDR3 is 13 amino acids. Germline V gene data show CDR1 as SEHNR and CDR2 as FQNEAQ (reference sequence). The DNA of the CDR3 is TGTGCCAGCAGCTTAGTGAGCAGCAATGAGCAGTTCTTC. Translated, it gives CASSLVSSNEQFF.